Shown below are 2 T cell receptor beta chains from a single sample sequenced in a study of cytomegalovirus exposure and HLA in healthy donors. The PCR contained 60 Vbeta and 13 Jbeta primers. The repertoire was sequenced with immunoSEQ multiplex PCR; TCRdb's copy has only in-frame clones and lacks some. The data show more than 90,000 clones, around 83% seen once. Material for sequencing was PBMCs. The receptors shown here come from a man under 40 in good health and CMV-seronegative.

The V and J genes are TRBV10-2 and TRBJ1-5; possible D gene TRBD1, 6 bases. The germline CDR1 and CDR2 sequences are WSHSY and SAAADI. The CDR3 covers 15 residues. Trimming cost V 6 bases and J 0 bases, with 12 bases left between them. CDR3: CASSWTVYSNQPQHF. The CDR3 DNA reads TGCGCCAGCAGCTGGACAGTTTATAGCAATCAGCCCCAGCATTTT.

V and J are TRBV6-1 and TRBJ2-7; 11 nucleotides agree with TRBD1. Losses at the gene ends were 6 bases for V and 1 base for J; bases not matched to a gene: 2. Germline-derived CDR1 and CDR2 are MNHNS and SASEGT. There are 14 residues in the CDR3. CDR3 DNA: TGTGCCAGCAGCGGACAGGGGGCGTCCTACGAGCAGTACTTC. Amino acids: CASSGQGASYEQYF.